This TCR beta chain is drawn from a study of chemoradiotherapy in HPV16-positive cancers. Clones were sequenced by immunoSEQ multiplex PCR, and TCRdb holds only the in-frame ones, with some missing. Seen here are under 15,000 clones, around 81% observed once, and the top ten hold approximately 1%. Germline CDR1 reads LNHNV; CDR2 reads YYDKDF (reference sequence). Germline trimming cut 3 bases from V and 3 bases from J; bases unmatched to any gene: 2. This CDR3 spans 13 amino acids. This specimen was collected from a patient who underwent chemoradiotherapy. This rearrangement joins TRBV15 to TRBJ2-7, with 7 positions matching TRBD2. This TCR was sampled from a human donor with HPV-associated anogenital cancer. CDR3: CATSSGGDYEQYF. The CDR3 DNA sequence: TGTGCCACCAGCAGTGGGGGGGACTACGAGCAGTACTTC.